Reported below is one TCR beta chain. This record belongs to a study of blood T cell repertoires in COVID-19. Overall study context: COVID-19 samples, acute and convalescent, were from the United States, Italy and Spain. Sources were T cells, B-cell-depleted T cells, or PBMCs; the material itself was cDNA or gDNA.

Germline loops: CDR1 MNHEY, CDR2 SMNVEV (reference sequence). The CDR3 covers 16 residues. Deletions cut 5 bases from V and 1 base from J, with 17 bases between. Authors' processing steps: Reference gene primers were amplified, and this amplification served to estimate nucleated cell counts. Data came from immunoSEQ multiplex PCR; TCRdb stores just in-frame clones and leaves some out. For V, J and clone size, that table is used; D and trimming come from the DNA. The data hold about 210,000 clones, with around 80% observed a single time. This TCR derives from a woman aged 40-49 years with acute or convalescent COVID-19. The material sequenced was peripheral blood. The V call is TRBV27, the J call TRBJ1-1, with D tentatively TRBD1 (6 bases). CDR3 residues: CASSHPPGQRNTEAFF. The CDR3, as DNA: TGTGCCAGCAGTCATCCCCCGGGACAACGGAACACTGAAGCTTTCTTT.